Listed below are T cell receptor beta chains from one sample, sequenced in a study of regulatory T cells in long-lasting Graves disease. TCRdb reanalysed the multiplex PCR reads using MiXCR and keeps one entry per CDR3 protein. The data contain 540,000 or so distinct CDR3 sequences, roughly 14% of them seen just once; the ten biggest clones take up more than 8.5%. In addition, the sample was reused for a study of T cells in Graves' hyperthyroidism and ophthalmopathy.

The sample here was peripheral blood mononuclear cells (PBMCs), taken at new diagnosis, from a patient treated with antithyroid drugs. These receptors were collected from a young man with Graves disease. CDR3s include the opening cysteine and the closing phenylalanine or tryptophan. The D gene is left open where the match is weak. Rows give clone size only sometimes, using once, few, many, or a class for an expanded clone.

CDR3	DNA	D	V	size	length	J
CASSLTGHNEQYF	TGTGCCAGCAGTTTAACAGGGCACAACGAGCAGTACTTC	.	TRBV27	many	13	TRBJ2-7
CSVEVEVALHEQFF	TGCAGCGTTGAAGTAGAGGTTGCTCTCCATGAGCAGTTCTTC	.	TRBV29-1	few	14	TRBJ2-1
CASSLQRPSGGWETQYF	TGTGCCAGCAGTTTACAGCGGCCGTCAGGGGGCTGGGAGACCCAGTACTTC	TRBD1	TRBV27	.	17	TRBJ2-5
CSVAQHVTDTQYF	TGCAGCGTTGCCCAACATGTGACAGATACGCAGTATTTT	.	TRBV29-1	many	13	TRBJ2-3
CATSRDSGQETQYF	TGTGCCACTTCCCGGGACTCCGGCCAAGAGACCCAGTACTTC	.	TRBV7-9	.	14	TRBJ2-5
CAWRASQETQYF	TGTGCCTGGAGGGCCAGCCAAGAGACCCAGTACTTC	.	TRBV30	few	12	TRBJ2-5
CASSLQESAGNTIYF	TGTGCCAGCAGTTTACAGGAGTCCGCTGGAAACACCATATATTTT	.	TRBV12-3/TRBV12-4	.	15	TRBJ1-3
CATSRDTARAFF	TGTGCCACCAGCAGAGATACGGCGCGAGCTTTCTTT	.	TRBV15	many	12	TRBJ1-1
CAIGPAQNTEAFF	TGTGCCATCGGCCCGGCCCAGAACACTGAAGCTTTCTTT	.	TRBV10-3	.	13	TRBJ1-1
CSAWEGGRQETQYF	TGCAGTGCCTGGGAGGGAGGGAGACAAGAGACCCAGTACTTC	TRBD2	TRBV20-1	many	14	TRBJ2-5
CSITPNTEAFF	TGCAGCATCACACCGAACACTGAAGCTTTCTTT	.	TRBV29-1	many	11	TRBJ1-1
CASSLSRTDDSYEQYF	TGTGCCAGCAGTTTATCCAGGACGGACGATTCCTACGAGCAGTACTTC	.	TRBV27	.	16	TRBJ2-7
CSASVALPNEQFF	TGCAGTGCTAGTGTGGCCCTCCCCAATGAGCAGTTCTTC	.	TRBV20-1	many	13	TRBJ2-1
CASSPPVRAGETQYF	TGCGCCAGCAGCCCGCCGGTTAGAGCGGGGGAGACCCAGTACTTC	TRBD2	TRBV4-1	few	15	TRBJ2-5
CASSLVQAGELFF	TGTGCCAGCAGCTTAGTTCAGGCCGGGGAGCTGTTTTTT	.	TRBV11-2	many	13	TRBJ2-2
CASSLSTVGRKQYF	TGTGCCAGCAGCTTATCGACAGTAGGTAGGAAGCAGTACTTC	.	TRBV11-1	.	14	TRBJ2-7
CASSLNRAEAFF	TGTGCCAGCAGCTTGAACAGGGCTGAAGCTTTCTTT	.	TRBV5-4	.	12	TRBJ1-1
CASSQADSGANVLTF	TGTGCCAGCAGCCAAGCCGACTCTGGGGCCAACGTCCTGACTTTC	.	TRBV4-2	.	15	TRBJ2-6
CASRTGGVRNEQYF	TGCGCCAGCAGAACGGGGGGAGTACGGAACGAGCAGTACTTC	TRBD2	TRBV5-1	many	14	TRBJ2-7
CATRGQRTDTQYF	TGTGCCACCCGGGGACAGCGCACAGATACGCAGTATTTT	TRBD1	TRBV10-3	many	13	TRBJ2-3
CASSYSKRENIQYF	TGTGCCAGCAGTTACTCGAAGCGGGAAAACATTCAGTACTTC	.	TRBV6-5	.	14	TRBJ2-4
CASSPSSRVYEQYF	TGTGCCAGCAGTCCCAGCAGCAGAGTATACGAGCAGTACTTC	.	TRBV12-3/TRBV12-4	large	14	TRBJ2-7
CSAPGNYLSYEQYF	TGCAGTGCCCCAGGGAACTACCTCTCCTACGAGCAGTACTTC	.	TRBV20-1	few	14	TRBJ2-7
CASSFTGGYPEAFF	TGTGCCAGCAGCTTCACAGGGGGCTACCCTGAAGCTTTCTTT	TRBD1	TRBV7-9	many	14	TRBJ1-1
CSARDPRTGGQYF	TGCAGTGCTAGAGACCCTCGGACAGGCGGGCAGTACTTC	TRBD1	TRBV20-1	many	13	TRBJ2-7